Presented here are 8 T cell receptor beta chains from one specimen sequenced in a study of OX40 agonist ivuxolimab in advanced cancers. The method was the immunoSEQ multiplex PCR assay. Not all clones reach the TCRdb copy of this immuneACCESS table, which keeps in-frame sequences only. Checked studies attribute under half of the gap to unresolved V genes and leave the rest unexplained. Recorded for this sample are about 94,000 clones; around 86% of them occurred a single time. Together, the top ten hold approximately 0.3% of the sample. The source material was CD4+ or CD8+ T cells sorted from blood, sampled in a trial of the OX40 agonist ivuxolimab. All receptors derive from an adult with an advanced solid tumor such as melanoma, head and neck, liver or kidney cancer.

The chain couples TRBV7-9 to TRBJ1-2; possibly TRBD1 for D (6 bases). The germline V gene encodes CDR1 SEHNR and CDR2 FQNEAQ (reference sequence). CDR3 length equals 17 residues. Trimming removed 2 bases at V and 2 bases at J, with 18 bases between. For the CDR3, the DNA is TGTGCCAGCAGCTTAAGGGGGACATATATAAAAAACTATGGCTACACCTTC. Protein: CASSLRGTYIKNYGYTF. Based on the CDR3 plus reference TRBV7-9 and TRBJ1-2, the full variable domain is DTGVSQNPRHKITKRGQNVTFRCDPISEHNRLYWYRQTLGQGPEFLTYFQNEAQLEKSRLLSDRFSAERPKGSFSTLEIQRTEQGDSAMYLCASSLRGTYIKNYGYTFGSGTRLTVV.

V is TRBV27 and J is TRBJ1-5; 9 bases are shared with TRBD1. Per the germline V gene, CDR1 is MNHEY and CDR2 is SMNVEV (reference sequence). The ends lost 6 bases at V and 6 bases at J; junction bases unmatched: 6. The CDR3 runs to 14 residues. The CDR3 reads CASRRPGQGQPQHF. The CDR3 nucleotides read TGTGCCAGCAGACGCCCGGGACAGGGTCAGCCCCAGCATTTT.

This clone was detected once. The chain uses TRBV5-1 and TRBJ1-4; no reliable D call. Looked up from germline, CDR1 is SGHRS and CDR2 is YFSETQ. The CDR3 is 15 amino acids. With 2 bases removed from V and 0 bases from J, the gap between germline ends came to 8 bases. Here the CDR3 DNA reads TGCGCCAGCAGCTTAGTTCCAGCAACTAATGAAAAACTGTTTTTT. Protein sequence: CASSLVPATNEKLFF.

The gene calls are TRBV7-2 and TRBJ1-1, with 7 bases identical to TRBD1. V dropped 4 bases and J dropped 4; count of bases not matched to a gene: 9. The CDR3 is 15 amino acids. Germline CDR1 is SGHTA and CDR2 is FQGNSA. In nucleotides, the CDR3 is TGTGCCAGCAGCTCGCGGTCAGGGGGGGCCACTGAAGCTTTCTTT. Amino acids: CASSSRSGGATEAFF. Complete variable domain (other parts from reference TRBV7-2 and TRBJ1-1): GAGVSQSPSNKVTEKGKDVELRCDPISGHTALYWYRQSLGQGLEFLIYFQGNSAPDKSGLPSDRFSAERTGGSVSTLTIQRTQQEDSAVYLCASSSRSGGATEAFFGQGTRLTVV.

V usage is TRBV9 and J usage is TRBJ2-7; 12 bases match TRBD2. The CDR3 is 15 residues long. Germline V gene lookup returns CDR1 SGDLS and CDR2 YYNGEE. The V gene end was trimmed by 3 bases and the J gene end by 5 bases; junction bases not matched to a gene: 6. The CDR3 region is CASSDGLAGPHEQYF. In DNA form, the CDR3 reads TGTGCCAGCAGCGACGGACTAGCGGGACCCCACGAGCAGTACTTC.

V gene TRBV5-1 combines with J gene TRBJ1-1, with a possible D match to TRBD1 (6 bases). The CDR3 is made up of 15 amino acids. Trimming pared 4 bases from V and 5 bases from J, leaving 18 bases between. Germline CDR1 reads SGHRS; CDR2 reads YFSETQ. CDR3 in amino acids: CASSPGLQGRTEAFF. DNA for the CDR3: TGCGCCAGCAGCCCGGGACTTCAGGGGCGAACTGAAGCTTTCTTT.

CDR3 coding DNA: TGTGCCAGCAGCCCCGGGACGCTTTTGGGAGATACGCAGTATTTT. This translates into CASSPGTLLGDTQYF. The chain is built from TRBV25-1 and TRBJ2-3, with D perhaps assigned TRBD1 or TRBD2 (5 bases each). The V gene's germline CDR1 is MGHDK and CDR2 SYGVNS. V was shortened by 6 bases and J by 5 bases, with 18 bases between the two germline ends. The CDR3 runs to 15 residues.

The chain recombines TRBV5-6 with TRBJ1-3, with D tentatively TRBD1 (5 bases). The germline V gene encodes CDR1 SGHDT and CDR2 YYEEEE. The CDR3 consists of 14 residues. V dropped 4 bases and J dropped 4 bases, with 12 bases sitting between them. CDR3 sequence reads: CASSGDGRGNTIYF. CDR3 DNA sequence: TGTGCCAGCAGCGGGGACGGAAGAGGAAACACCATATATTTT. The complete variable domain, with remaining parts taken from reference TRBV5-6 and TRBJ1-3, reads DAGVTQSPTHLIKTRGQQVTLRCSPKSGHDTVSWYQQALGQGPQFIFQYYEEEERQRGNFPDRFSGHQFPNYSSELNVNALLLGDSALYLCASSGDGRGNTIYFGEGSWLTVV.